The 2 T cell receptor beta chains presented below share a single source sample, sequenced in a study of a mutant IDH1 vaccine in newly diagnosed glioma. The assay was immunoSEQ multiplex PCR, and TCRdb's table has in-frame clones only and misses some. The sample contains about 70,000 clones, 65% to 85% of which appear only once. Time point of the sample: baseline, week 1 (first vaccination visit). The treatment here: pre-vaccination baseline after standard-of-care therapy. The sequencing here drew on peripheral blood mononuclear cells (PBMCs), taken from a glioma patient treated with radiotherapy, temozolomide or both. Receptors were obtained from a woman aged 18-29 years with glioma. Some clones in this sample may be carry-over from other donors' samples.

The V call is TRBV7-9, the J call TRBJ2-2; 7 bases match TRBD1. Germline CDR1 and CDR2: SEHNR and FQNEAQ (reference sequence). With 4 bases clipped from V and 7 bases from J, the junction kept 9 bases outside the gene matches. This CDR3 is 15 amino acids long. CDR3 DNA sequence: TGTGCCAGCAGCTCTCGACAGGGTTTGGTCGGGGAGCTGTTTTTT. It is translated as CASSSRQGLVGELFF.

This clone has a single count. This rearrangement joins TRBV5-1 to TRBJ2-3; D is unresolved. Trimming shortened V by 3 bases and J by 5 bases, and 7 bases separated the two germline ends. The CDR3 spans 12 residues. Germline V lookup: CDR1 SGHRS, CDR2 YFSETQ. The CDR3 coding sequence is TGCGCCAGCAGCTCAAACCGAGATACGCAGTATTTT. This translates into CASSSNRDTQYF.